Sequencing of this T cell receptor (beta chain) was carried out in a study of blood T cell repertoires in COVID-19. Clones were sequenced by immunoSEQ multiplex PCR, and TCRdb holds only the in-frame ones, with some missing. The table lists around 400,000 clones, around nine tenths of them singletons. There are 16 residues in the CDR3. V shed 3 bases and J shed 0 bases, with 11 bases lying between them. The germline gives CDR1 KGHDR, CDR2 SFDVKD. Each participant's cohort was designated according to participant-reported clinical history. A PCR-confirmed or clinician-diagnosed COVID-19 case had contacted exposed participants within 2 weeks of entry.

The sequencing sample was made of PBMCs or T cells enriched from blood (not recorded which). The chain uses TRBV24-1 and TRBJ2-1, with a possible D match to TRBD2 (5 bases). The clonotype originates from a woman aged 18-30 years who had been exposed to COVID-19. CDR3 region: CATSDVAYSSYNEQFF. CDR3 sequence (DNA): TGTGCCACCAGTGATGTAGCGTATAGCTCCTACAATGAGCAGTTCTTC.